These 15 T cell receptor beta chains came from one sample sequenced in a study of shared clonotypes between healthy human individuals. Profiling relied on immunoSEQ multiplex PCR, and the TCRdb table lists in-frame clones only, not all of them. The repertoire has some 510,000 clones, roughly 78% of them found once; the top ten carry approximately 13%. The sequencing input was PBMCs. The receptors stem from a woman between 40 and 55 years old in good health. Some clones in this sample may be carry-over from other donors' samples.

This chain's CDR3 is CASSQMPQRGYNEQFF. DNA for the CDR3: TGCGCCAGCAGCCAAATGCCCCAGCGGGGCTACAATGAGCAGTTCTTC. This chain joins TRBV4-1 and TRBJ2-1, with 7 bases identical to TRBD2. Per germline, CDR1 MGHRA and CDR2 YSYEKL. The CDR3 covers 16 residues. The J segment lost 3 bases and the V segment lost 2 bases, leaving 7 bases of the junction unmatched.

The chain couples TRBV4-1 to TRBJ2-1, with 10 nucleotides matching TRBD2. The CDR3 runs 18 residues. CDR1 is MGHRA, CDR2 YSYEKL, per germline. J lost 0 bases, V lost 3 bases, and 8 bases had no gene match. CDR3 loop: CASSHPWASGSSYNEQFF. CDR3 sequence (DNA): TGCGCCAGCAGCCATCCATGGGCTAGCGGGAGCTCCTACAATGAGCAGTTCTTC.

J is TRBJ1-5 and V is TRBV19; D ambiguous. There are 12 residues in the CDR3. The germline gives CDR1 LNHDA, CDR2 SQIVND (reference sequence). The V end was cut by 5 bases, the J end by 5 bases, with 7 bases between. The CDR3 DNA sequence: TGTGCCAGTAGTCCCACTCATCAGCCCCAGCATTTT. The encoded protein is CASSPTHQPQHF.

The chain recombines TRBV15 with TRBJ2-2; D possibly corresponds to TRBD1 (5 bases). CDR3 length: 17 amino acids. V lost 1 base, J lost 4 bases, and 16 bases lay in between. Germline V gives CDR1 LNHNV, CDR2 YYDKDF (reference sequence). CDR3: CATSRVVPAQGTGELFF. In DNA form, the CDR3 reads TGTGCCACCAGCAGAGTTGTCCCGGCGCAGGGCACCGGGGAGCTGTTTTTT.

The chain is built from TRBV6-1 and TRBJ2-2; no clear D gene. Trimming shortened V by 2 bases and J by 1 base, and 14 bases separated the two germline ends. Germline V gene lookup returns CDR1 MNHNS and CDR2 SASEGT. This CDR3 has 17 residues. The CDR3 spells CASSEPGGAVNTGELFF. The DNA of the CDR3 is TGTGCCAGCAGTGAACCCGGCGGAGCAGTGAACACCGGGGAGCTGTTTTTT.

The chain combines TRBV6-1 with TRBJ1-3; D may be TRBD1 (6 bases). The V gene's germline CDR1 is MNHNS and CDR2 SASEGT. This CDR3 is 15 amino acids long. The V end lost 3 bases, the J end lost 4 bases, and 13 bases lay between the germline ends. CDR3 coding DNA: TGTGCCAGCAGTGACTACAGGGCCACGGGAAACACCATATATTTT. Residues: CASSDYRATGNTIYF.

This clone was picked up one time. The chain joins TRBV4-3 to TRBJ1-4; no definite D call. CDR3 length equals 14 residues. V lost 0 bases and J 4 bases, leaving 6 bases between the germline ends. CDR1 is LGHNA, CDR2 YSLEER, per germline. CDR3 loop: CASSQDARNEKLFF. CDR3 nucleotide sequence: TGCGCCAGCAGCCAAGATGCCCGTAATGAAAAACTGTTTTTT.

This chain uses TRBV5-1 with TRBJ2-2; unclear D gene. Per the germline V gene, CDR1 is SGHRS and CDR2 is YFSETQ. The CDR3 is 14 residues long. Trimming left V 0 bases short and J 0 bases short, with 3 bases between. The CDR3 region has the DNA TGCGCCAGCAGCTTGGGGGCGAACACCGGGGAGCTGTTTTTT. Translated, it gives CASSLGANTGELFF.

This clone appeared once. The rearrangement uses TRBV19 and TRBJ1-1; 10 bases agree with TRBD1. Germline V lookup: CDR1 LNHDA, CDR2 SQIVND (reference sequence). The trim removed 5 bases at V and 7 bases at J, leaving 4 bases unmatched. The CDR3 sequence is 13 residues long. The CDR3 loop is CASSRGQGDEAFF. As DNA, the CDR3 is TGTGCCAGTAGTCGTGGACAGGGGGATGAAGCTTTCTTT.

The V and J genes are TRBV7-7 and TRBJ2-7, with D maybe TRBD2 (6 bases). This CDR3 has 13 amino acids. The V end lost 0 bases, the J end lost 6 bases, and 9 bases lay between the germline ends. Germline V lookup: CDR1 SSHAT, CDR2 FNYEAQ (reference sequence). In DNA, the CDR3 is TGTGCCAGCAGCTTAGCGTTGGGGGGCGAGCAGTACTTC. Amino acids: CASSLALGGEQYF.

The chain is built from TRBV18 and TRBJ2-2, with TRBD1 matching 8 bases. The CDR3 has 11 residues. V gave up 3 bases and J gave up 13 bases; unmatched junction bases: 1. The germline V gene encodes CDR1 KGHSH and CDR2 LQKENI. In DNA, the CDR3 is TGTGCCAGCTCACCCGACAGGGGGCTGTTTTTT. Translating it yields CASSPDRGLFF. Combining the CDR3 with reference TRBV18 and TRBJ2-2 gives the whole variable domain NAGVMQNPRHLVRRRGQEARLRCSPMKGHSHVYWYRQLPEEGLKFMVYLQKENIIDESGMPKERFSAEFPKEGPSILRIQQVVRGDSAAYFCASSPDRGLFFGEGSRLTVL.

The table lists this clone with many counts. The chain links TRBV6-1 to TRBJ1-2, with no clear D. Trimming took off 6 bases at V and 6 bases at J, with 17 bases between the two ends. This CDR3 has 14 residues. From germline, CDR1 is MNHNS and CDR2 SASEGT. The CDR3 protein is CASRAGPEMDGYTF. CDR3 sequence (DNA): TGTGCCAGCAGGGCCGGGCCAGAGATGGATGGCTACACCTTC.

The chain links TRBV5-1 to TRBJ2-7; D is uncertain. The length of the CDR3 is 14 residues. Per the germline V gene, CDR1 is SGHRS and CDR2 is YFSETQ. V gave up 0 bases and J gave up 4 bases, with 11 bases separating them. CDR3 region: CASSLAETAYEQYF. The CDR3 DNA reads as TGCGCCAGCAGCTTGGCAGAAACGGCGTACGAGCAGTACTTC.

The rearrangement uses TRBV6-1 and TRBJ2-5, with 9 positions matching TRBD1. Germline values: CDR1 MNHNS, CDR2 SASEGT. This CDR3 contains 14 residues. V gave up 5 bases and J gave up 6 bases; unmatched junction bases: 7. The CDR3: CASSPGTGPKTQYF. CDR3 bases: TGTGCCAGCAGTCCCGGGACAGGGCCAAAGACCCAGTACTTC.

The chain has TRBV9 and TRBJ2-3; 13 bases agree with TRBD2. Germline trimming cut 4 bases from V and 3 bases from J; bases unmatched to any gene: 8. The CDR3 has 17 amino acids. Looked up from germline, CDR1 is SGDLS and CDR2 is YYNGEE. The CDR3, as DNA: TGTGCCAGCAGCCCACTAGCGGGAGGGCCAAAAACAGATACGCAGTATTTT. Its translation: CASSPLAGGPKTDTQYF.